One and the same sample provided the 32 T cell receptor beta chains below, sequenced in a study of identical twins. TCRdb itself ran the 5' RACE reads through MiXCR, one entry per CDR3 protein. This sample has about 530,000 distinct CDR3 sequences; 20% to 25% occur once, and the top ten carry approximately 0.49%. The same specimen was also included in a second study, on yellow fever vaccine responses in identical twins.

Sequencing was carried out using CD4+ T cells sorted from blood. The receptor source for this set is a woman in her late teens or twenties in good health.

The gene calls are TRBV29-1 and TRBJ2-7; D call uncertain. The CDR3 extends over 11 amino acids. V gave up 0 bases and J gave up 5 bases, with 5 bases separating them. From germline, CDR1 is SQVTM and CDR2 ANQGSEA. This CDR3 reads CSVEDVNEQYF. DNA of the CDR3: TGCAGCGTTGAAGATGTAAACGAGCAGTACTTC.

The chain recombines TRBV2 with TRBJ2-7, with 14 nucleotides matching TRBD2. The CDR3 runs to 18 residues. CDR1 and CDR2 from the germline V gene are SNHLY and FYNNEI. The V gene end was trimmed by 7 bases and the J gene end by 0 bases; junction bases not matched to a gene: 11. This CDR3 is CASTQGLAGGPNSYEQYF. In DNA, the CDR3 is TGTGCCAGCACCCAAGGACTAGCGGGAGGCCCCAACTCCTACGAGCAGTACTTC.

This chain connects TRBV5-1 to TRBJ2-7, with 11 bases that match TRBD2. This CDR3 region has 15 residues. Germline V lookup: CDR1 SGHRS, CDR2 YFSETQ. V trimming: 1 base; J trimming: 5 bases; junction bases outside the gene matches: 5. CDR3 sequence (DNA): TGCGCCAGCAGCTTGACTAGCGGGAGTTTACACGAGCAGTACTTC. It specifies CASSLTSGSLHEQYF.

The chain joins TRBV10-3 to TRBJ2-7; either TRBD1 or TRBD2 may supply D (5 bases each). V was cut by 0 bases and J by 1 base, with 13 bases left in between. The germline gives CDR1 ENHRY, CDR2 SYGVKD. The CDR3 is 16 residues long. The CDR3 here is CAISESRGERSYEQYV. As DNA, the CDR3 is TGTGCCATCAGTGAGTCGAGGGGTGAAAGGTCCTACGAGCAGTACGTC.

V usage is TRBV6-1 and J usage is TRBJ2-7; 9 bases are a match to TRBD2. The germline gives CDR1 MNHNS, CDR2 SASEGT. This CDR3 region has 15 residues. The J segment lost 5 bases and the V segment lost 2 bases, leaving 7 bases of the junction unmatched. CDR3: CASSERASGTHEQYF. DNA of the CDR3: TGTGCCAGCAGTGAAAGGGCTAGCGGGACCCACGAGCAGTACTTC.

This clonotype has just one count. V usage is TRBV6-2 or TRBV6-3 and J usage is TRBJ1-1; possibly TRBD1 for D (6 bases). The ends were cut back, 0 bases at V and 6 bases at J, with 11 bases in the middle. This CDR3 comprises 14 residues. CDR1 and CDR2 from the germline V gene are MNHEY and SVGEGT. The DNA of the CDR3 is TGTGCCAGCAGTTACTCGCTACGGGGGCCTGAAGCTTTCTTT. Its translation: CASSYSLRGPEAFF.

This clonotype was found a few times. The chain employs TRBV3-1 and TRBJ1-3, with TRBD1 as a possible D gene (6 bases). Germline CDR1 LGHDT, CDR2 YNNKEL (reference sequence). The V end lost 1 base, the J end lost 3 bases, and 13 bases lay between the germline ends. The CDR3 covers 16 residues. DNA of the CDR3: TGTGCCAGCAGCCAAGGGTTGGGGGGCCTTGGAAACACCATATATTTT. Its protein product is CASSQGLGGLGNTIYF.

This clonotype came up a few times. This chain uses TRBV12-3 or TRBV12-4 with TRBJ1-1; the D is unclear. CDR3 length: 12 amino acids. V lost 6 bases to trimming and J lost 6 bases, with 11 bases between them. In DNA, the CDR3 is TGTGCCAGCAGAGAGAGAAAATCTGAAGCTTTCTTT. Amino acids: CASRERKSEAFF.

This rearrangement joins TRBV29-1 to TRBJ2-2; 10 nucleotides line up with TRBD2. Germline CDR1 SQVTM, CDR2 ANQGSEA. This CDR3 has 11 residues. Losses at the gene ends were 7 bases for V and 8 bases for J; bases not matched to a gene: 1. CDR3 sequence: CSALAGGELFF. CDR3 coding DNA: TGCAGCGCACTAGCGGGAGGGGAGCTGTTTTTT.

The chain's CDR3 is CASSWGLANTGELFF. CDR3 nucleotides: TGTGCCAGCAGTTGGGGACTAGCGAACACCGGGGAGCTGTTTTTT. The chain carries TRBV27 and TRBJ2-2, with 8 nucleotides matching TRBD2. The CDR3 extends over 15 amino acids. Germline CDR1 and CDR2: MNHEY and SMNVEV (reference sequence). Trimming at V came to 4 bases and at J to 0 bases, leaving 1 base not matched to a gene.

This clonotype came up a few times. As DNA, the CDR3 is TGTGCCAGCAGCCCGGGACTAGCGGGACGCTACGAGCAGTACTTC. Translating gives CASSPGLAGRYEQYF. The chain uses TRBV3-1 and TRBJ2-7; TRBD2 matches 13 bases. The V gene end was trimmed by 4 bases and the J gene end by 3 bases; junction bases not matched to a gene: 3. Germline CDR1 reads LGHDT; CDR2 reads YNNKEL (reference sequence). The CDR3 is 15 amino acids.

This clonotype has only a few counts. The chain links TRBV12-3 or TRBV12-4 to TRBJ1-2; 7 nucleotides match TRBD1. The CDR3 covers 14 residues. J gave up 5 bases and V 7 bases, and 10 bases lay outside the gene matches. The CDR3 DNA reads TGTGCCAGCAAGACAGGGTCCAGAGTTTATGGCTACACCTTC. Its protein is CASKTGSRVYGYTF.

This clonotype was seen a few times. J is TRBJ2-7 and V is TRBV12-3 or TRBV12-4; D call uncertain. The V and J ends lost 2 bases and 11 bases respectively, with 10 bases between them. This CDR3 is 11 amino acids long. This chain's CDR3 is CASSLRSFEYV. The CDR3 nucleotides read TGTGCCAGCAGTTTAAGGTCGTTCGAGTACGTC.

This clonotype was seen a few times. V usage is TRBV6-1 and J usage is TRBJ2-7; TRBD2 agrees at 9 bases. This CDR3 is built from 17 residues. Germline values: CDR1 MNHNS, CDR2 SASEGT. V trimming: 6 bases; J trimming: 1 base; junction bases outside the gene matches: 13. This chain's CDR3 is CASSPTAGGLSSYEQYF. CDR3 sequence (DNA): TGTGCCAGCAGCCCCACCGCGGGAGGGCTTTCGTCCTACGAGCAGTACTTC.

The chain is built from TRBV5-1 and TRBJ1-1; a weak D match, TRBD1 (5 bases). The CDR3 is 16 residues long. The V gene lost 0 bases and the J gene lost 5 bases, with 17 bases spanning the gap. In germline, CDR1 is SGHRS, CDR2 YFSETQ. CDR3 region: CASSLAGATSGTEAFF. CDR3 DNA: TGCGCCAGCAGCTTGGCCGGGGCAACCTCGGGGACTGAAGCTTTCTTT.

This clonotype was seen ten or more times. The CDR3 spells CASSNRRVGPEAFF. CDR3 coding DNA: TGTGCCAGCAGCAACCGAAGGGTTGGCCCTGAAGCTTTCTTT. V gene TRBV11-2 combines with J gene TRBJ1-1; D gene unclear. V shed 5 bases and J shed 6 bases, with 16 bases lying between them. The CDR3 is made up of 14 amino acids. Germline loops: CDR1 SGHAT, CDR2 FQNNGV.

This clonotype was seen repeatedly, ten times or more. The V and J genes are TRBV5-5 and TRBJ2-7; D perhaps matches TRBD2 (6 bases). From germline, CDR1 is SGHKS and CDR2 YYEKEE (reference sequence). The CDR3 is 14 amino acids. V lost 0 bases and J 7 bases, leaving 14 bases between the germline ends. The CDR3 DNA is TGTGCCAGCAGCTTGGTTTTGGGAGGATGGGAGCAGTACGTC. Translation gives CASSLVLGGWEQYV.

The chain uses TRBV27 and TRBJ2-2; D might be TRBD2 (6 bases). The CDR3 covers 15 residues. Trimming removed 1 base from V and 8 bases from J, with 14 bases in between. CDR1 and CDR2 (germline): MNHEY, SMNVEV (reference sequence). The CDR3, as DNA: TGTGCCAGCAGTTTATTAGCGGCCTACGAGGGGGAGCTGTTTTTT. Translation gives CASSLLAAYEGELFF.

Only a few counts were recorded for this clonotype. The V call is TRBV6-1, the J call TRBJ2-5, with D possibly being TRBD1 (6 bases). The CDR3 contains 13 residues. Per the germline V gene, CDR1 is MNHNS and CDR2 is SASEGT. V was shortened by 5 bases and J by 0 bases, with 7 bases between the two germline ends. The CDR3 sequence: CASSRGYQETQYF. As DNA, the CDR3 is TGTGCCAGCAGTAGGGGGTACCAAGAGACCCAGTACTTC.

The sample holds a few counts of this clonotype. The chain employs TRBV6-1 and TRBJ2-1; D ambiguous. V was pared by 6 bases and J by 1 base, with 16 bases between. The CDR3 has 16 residues. Germline V CDR1 and CDR2: MNHNS, SASEGT. DNA of the CDR3: TGTGCCAGCAGGAGGAAACTAACCCCTTCCTACAATGAGCAGTTCTTC. Its protein is CASRRKLTPSYNEQFF.

This clonotype was picked up a small number of times. The rearrangement uses TRBV29-1 and TRBJ2-3; 8 nucleotides agree with TRBD2. Germline trimming cut 6 bases from V and 0 bases from J; bases unmatched to any gene: 17. This CDR3 is built from 18 residues. Germline CDR1 and CDR2: SQVTM and ANQGSEA. CDR3 loop: CSVTWSGGIYTSTDTQYF. The CDR3 region has the DNA TGCAGCGTCACCTGGAGCGGGGGTATTTACACTAGCACAGATACGCAGTATTTT.

The chain has TRBV10-1 and TRBJ2-5; a weak D match, TRBD2 (6 bases). Germline V lookup: CDR1 WNHNN, CDR2 SYGVQD (reference sequence). V was shortened by 0 bases and J by 1 base, with 9 bases between the two germline ends. The CDR3 runs to 15 residues. CDR3 protein: CASSESVSGQETQYF. In DNA, the CDR3 is TGCGCCAGCAGTGAGTCGGTTAGCGGCCAAGAGACCCAGTACTTC.

This clonotype was counted only a few times. One end of the junction does not line up with germline, which may come from a read error. The chain joins TRBV20-1 to TRBJ1-3, with D possibly matching TRBD1 (6 bases). CDR1 DFQATT and CDR2 SNEGSKA come from the germline V gene (reference sequence). The CDR3 has 17 amino acids. The CDR3 region is CCARPAGHLSSGNTIYF. The CDR3 nucleotides read TGCTGTGCTAGACCCGCGGGACATCTTTCCTCTGGAAACACCATATATTTT.

V gene TRBV5-1 combines with J gene TRBJ2-2; D is ambiguous. Germline-derived CDR1 and CDR2 are SGHRS and YFSETQ. V lost 4 bases, J lost 0 bases, and 10 bases lay in between. CDR3 size: 15 residues. In DNA form, the CDR3 reads TGCGCCAGCAGCCGTGACAATTCGAACACCGGGGAGCTGTTTTTT. It codes for CASSRDNSNTGELFF.

The V and J genes are TRBV9 and TRBJ2-1; 7 bases agree with TRBD2. There are 15 residues in the CDR3. V was clipped by 0 bases and J by 3 bases; unmatched bases: 3. Germline V gives CDR1 SGDLS, CDR2 YYNGEE. The CDR3 is CASSVGSGYYNEQFF. CDR3 DNA sequence: TGTGCCAGCAGCGTAGGTAGCGGGTACTACAATGAGCAGTTCTTC.

This chain connects TRBV2 to TRBJ2-2, with 9 bases lining up with TRBD1. This CDR3 spans 16 amino acids. Per the germline V gene, CDR1 is SNHLY and CDR2 is FYNNEI. The V segment lost 4 bases and the J segment 0 bases; nucleotides outside the gene matches: 3. The CDR3 region is CASSGGTGPNTGELFF. Written as DNA, the CDR3 is TGTGCCAGCAGTGGGGGGACAGGGCCGAACACCGGGGAGCTGTTTTTT.

A few counts support this clonotype. This chain connects TRBV4-1 to TRBJ1-5; 7 bases are a match to TRBD1. The J segment lost 4 bases and the V segment lost 0 bases, leaving 3 bases of the junction unmatched. The CDR3 runs to 15 residues. Germline lookup yields CDR1 MGHRA and CDR2 YSYEKL. Here the CDR3 reads CASSQDGQENQPQHF. DNA for the CDR3: TGCGCCAGCAGCCAAGACGGACAGGAAAATCAGCCCCAGCATTTT.

This clonotype was observed a handful of times. This chain joins TRBV5-1 and TRBJ2-1, with a possible D match to TRBD1 (6 bases). Germline V lookup: CDR1 SGHRS, CDR2 YFSETQ. This CDR3 contains 13 residues. V lost 7 bases and J lost 5, with 13 bases in between. The CDR3 DNA is TGCGCCAGCGGGCACAGGGTTGACAATGAGCAGTTCTTC. Translation gives CASGHRVDNEQFF.

This clonotype was seen only a few times. The chain joins TRBV9 to TRBJ1-3; TRBD1 is a possible D gene (6 bases). This CDR3 is built from 15 residues. Trimming took 0 bases from V and 3 from J, leaving 10 bases between them. The germline CDR1 and CDR2 sequences are SGDLS and YYNGEE. This CDR3 is CASSVEDRYGNTIYF. DNA for the CDR3: TGTGCCAGCAGCGTAGAGGACAGATATGGAAACACCATATATTTT.

This clonotype was counted only a few times. This chain links TRBV7-6 with TRBJ2-3, with 13 bases that match TRBD2. This CDR3 spans 20 amino acids. J was trimmed by 0 bases and V by 1 base; bases with no gene match: 10. Germline V gene sequence: CDR1 SGHVS, CDR2 FNYEAQ. The CDR3 DNA reads TGTGCCAGCAGCTTAGGAGGTGGACTAGCGGGAGTTCGAAGCACAGATACGCAGTATTTT. Its translation: CASSLGGGLAGVRSTDTQYF.

This clonotype was recorded at least ten times. The CDR3, as DNA: TGTGCCAGCAGTTTCGGTGGGGCAGGGAATTCACCCCTCCACTTT. Translating gives CASSFGGAGNSPLHF. This sequence joins TRBV12-3 or TRBV12-4 and TRBJ1-6; possible D gene TRBD1, 5 bases. Between the trimmed V and J ends, which lost 3 bases and 7 bases, there was a span of 13 bases. The CDR3 is 15 residues long.

The chain carries TRBV12-3 or TRBV12-4 and TRBJ2-5, with D possibly called TRBD1 or TRBD2 (6 bases each). V was shortened by 2 bases and J by 2 bases, with 12 bases between the two germline ends. The length of the CDR3 is 15 residues. Here the CDR3 reads CASSLPGGGQETQYF. CDR3 in DNA: TGTGCCAGCAGTTTACCCGGAGGGGGGCAAGAGACCCAGTACTTC.